This TCR beta chain was sequenced in a study of blood T cell repertoires in COVID-19. The CDR3 is 14 residues long. The germline gives CDR1 KGHSH, CDR2 LQKENI. The V end was cut by 2 bases, the J end by 6 bases, with 11 bases between. The data were produced by immunoSEQ multiplex PCR, yet TCRdb's version contains in-frame clones alone and is incomplete. This sample has 200,000 to 250,000 clones, with roughly four fifths found just once. Assignment of participants to cohorts was predicated upon participant-reported clinical history. The receptor was derived from a man aged 55-75 years who had recovered from COVID-19. The sequenced sample was PBMCs or T cells enriched from blood (not recorded which). The V gene is TRBV18, the J gene TRBJ1-5; D remains ambiguous. The CDR3 DNA follows: TGTGCCAGCTCACCAAAGGTGGCGGTTCAGCCCCAGCATTTT. This sequence encodes CASSPKVAVQPQHF.